Listed here are 23 T cell receptor beta chains from one sample, sequenced in a study of T cells in Graves' hyperthyroidism and ophthalmopathy. Amplification targeted TCR beta CDR3 regions from RNA transcripts. Initially, a first-round RT-PCR of the TCR CDR3 employed the HTBI primer set. TCRdb itself ran the multiplex PCR reads through MiXCR, one entry per CDR3 protein. The sample contains some 700,000 distinct CDR3 sequences, roughly a sixth of which appear only once. Material: blood. The receptors were gathered from a man aged 45-65 years with Graves' hyperthyroidism.

There are many counts of this clonotype. The chain joins TRBV3-1 to TRBJ1-5; D is undetermined. Germline CDR1 reads LGHDT; CDR2 reads YNNKEL (reference sequence). This CDR3 has 12 residues. Trimming removed 2 bases from V and 4 bases from J, with 3 bases in between. CDR3 bases: TGTGCCAGCAGCCAACTTAATCAGCCCCAGCATTTT. It encodes CASSQLNQPQHF.

At least ten counts were recorded for this clonotype. The V gene is TRBV12-3 or TRBV12-4, the J gene TRBJ2-2, with 10 bases that match TRBD2. This CDR3 comprises 17 residues. The junction had 7 bases not matched to a gene; V was cut back by 6 bases and J by 0 bases. CDR3 bases: TGTGCCAGCAGGATAGCCGGGACTAGCGCGAACACCGGGGAGCTGTTTTTT. Amino acids: CASRIAGTSANTGELFF.

This clonotype was observed a few times. One base away lies a much larger clone, so this may be a sequencing read error. V and J are TRBV12-3 or TRBV12-4 and TRBJ2-7, with 10 bases aligning to TRBD1. J gave up 2 bases and V 6 bases, and 7 bases lay outside the gene matches. There are 15 residues in the CDR3. The DNA for the CDR3 is TGTGCCAGCAGGCGTGCCGGGACAGGGGCCTACGAGCAGTACTTC. Translated, it gives CASRRAGTGAYEQYF.

There are many counts of this clonotype. This chain connects TRBV6-1 to TRBJ2-7; no definite D call. V was pared by 5 bases and J by 2 bases, with 13 bases between. This CDR3 has 14 amino acids. Germline V gene lookup returns CDR1 MNHNS and CDR2 SASEGT. CDR3 bases: TGTGCCAGCAGTTATACGGAAAAAGCCTACGAGCAGTACTTC. It encodes CASSYTEKAYEQYF.

The gene calls are TRBV20-1 and TRBJ2-7, with 7 nucleotides matching TRBD1. The trim removed 1 base at V and 6 bases at J, leaving 6 bases unmatched. This CDR3 is built from 13 residues. Germline assignment: CDR1 DFQATT and CDR2 SNEGSKA (reference sequence). The CDR3 coding sequence is TGCAGTGCTAGAGGGACAGGTTTTGTCGAGCAGTACTTC. It codes for CSARGTGFVEQYF.

Only a few counts were recorded for this clonotype. This chain links TRBV7-2 with TRBJ2-6; the D is unclear. V was clipped by 5 bases and J by 1 base, with 9 bases between them. CDR1 and CDR2 (germline): SGHTA, FQGNSA. This CDR3 spans 15 amino acids. The CDR3 DNA is TGTGCCAGCAGCCTAAGTCGGTCTGGGGCCAACGTCCTGACTTTC. This codes for CASSLSRSGANVLTF.

This clonotype occurred a few times. The rearrangement joins TRBV10-1 to TRBJ2-1, with D tentatively TRBD1 or TRBD2 (5 bases each). Trimming stripped 11 bases from V and 8 bases from J, with 22 bases between. The CDR3 has 14 amino acids. From germline, CDR1 is WNHNN and CDR2 SYGVQD (reference sequence). CDR3 loop: CAPSGHGGADEQFF. The DNA for the CDR3 is TGCGCCCCCTCAGGGCATGGGGGAGCCGATGAGCAGTTCTTC.

This clonotype was picked up many times. The rearrangement links TRBV6-1 to TRBJ1-2, with 7 bases aligning to TRBD1. V was pared by 4 bases and J by 2 bases, with 1 base of the junction left unmatched. Germline loops: CDR1 MNHNS, CDR2 SASEGT. The CDR3 consists of 13 residues. The DNA of the CDR3 is TGTGCCAGCAGTGCGACAGGGAACTATGGCTACACCTTC. Its translation is CASSATGNYGYTF.

This clonotype was picked up many times. The V and J genes are TRBV30 and TRBJ1-2; the D is unclear. Per the germline V gene, CDR1 is GTSNPN and CDR2 is SVGIG (reference sequence). The CDR3 runs 12 residues. The V and J ends lost 1 base and 4 bases respectively, with 7 bases between them. CDR3 sequence: CAWSASSYGYTF. The DNA of the CDR3 is TGTGCCTGGAGTGCGTCTAGCTATGGCTACACCTTC.

Only a few counts were recorded for this clonotype. The chain recombines TRBV28 with TRBJ1-2; TRBD1 matches 11 bases. The V gene end was trimmed by 4 bases and the J gene end by 8 bases; junction bases not matched to a gene: 15. CDR3 size: 17 residues. Germline V lookup: CDR1 MDHEN, CDR2 SYDVKM. The CDR3 sequence is CASSSMAWTGGVLGYTF. CDR3 sequence (DNA): TGTGCCAGCAGTTCGATGGCTTGGACAGGGGGCGTCCTCGGCTACACCTTC.

This clonotype was seen only a few times. The CDR3: CASSVGGSNEKLFF. CDR3 in DNA: TGTGCCAGCAGCGTAGGGGGGTCTAATGAAAAACTGTTTTTT. The genes are TRBV9 and TRBJ1-4; D is possibly TRBD1 (5 bases). CDR1 and CDR2 (germline): SGDLS, YYNGEE. Between the trimmed V and J ends, which lost 0 bases and 3 bases, there was a span of 6 bases. This CDR3 region has 14 residues.

This chain links TRBV5-1 with TRBJ2-6; 9 bases fit TRBD1. Germline CDR1 reads SGHRS; CDR2 reads YFSETQ. The CDR3 consists of 18 residues. After removal of 3 bases from V and 0 bases from J, the junction contained 7 bases not matched to a gene. The chain's CDR3 is CASSYPGQGGSGANVLTF. The CDR3 DNA sequence: TGCGCCAGCAGCTATCCGGGACAGGGTGGCTCTGGGGCCAACGTCCTGACTTTC.

The CDR3 nucleotides read TGCAGTGCTACCCTGGGGCGTCTTTCTAGCACAGATACGCAGTATTTT. The encoded protein is CSATLGRLSSTDTQYF. The chain links TRBV20-1 to TRBJ2-3; maybe TRBD1 (5 bases). V lost 4 bases and J 0 bases, leaving 17 bases between the germline ends. In germline, CDR1 is DFQATT, CDR2 SNEGSKA (reference sequence). The CDR3 totals 16 residues.

The sample holds a few counts of this clonotype. This chain joins TRBV2 and TRBJ1-1; 10 bases line up with TRBD1. The junction had 11 bases not matched to a gene; V was cut back by 6 bases and J by 7 bases. CDR1 and CDR2 (germline): SNHLY, FYNNEI. The CDR3 runs 15 residues. Here the CDR3 reads CASRSPGQGKIEAFF. The CDR3 nucleotides are TGTGCCAGCAGGAGCCCGGGACAGGGGAAAATTGAAGCTTTCTTT.

This chain links TRBV29-1 with TRBJ2-7; TRBD2 aligns across 10 bases. Germline V gene data show CDR1 as SQVTM and CDR2 as ANQGSEA. The CDR3 is made up of 15 amino acids. Losses at the gene ends were 0 bases for V and 1 base for J; bases not matched to a gene: 3. The CDR3 region is CSVEEGAGGSYEQYF. Here the CDR3 DNA reads TGCAGCGTTGAAGAGGGAGCGGGAGGGTCCTACGAGCAGTACTTC.

This clonotype was counted many times. V is TRBV18 and J is TRBJ2-7, with D perhaps given as TRBD1 or TRBD2 (5 bases each). The germline gives CDR1 KGHSH, CDR2 LQKENI. This CDR3 comprises 14 residues. Trimming pared 3 bases from V and 4 bases from J, leaving 13 bases between. The CDR3 coding sequence is TGTGCCAGCTCACCGGGACCGAGTCTTTACGAGCAGTACTTC. The encoded protein is CASSPGPSLYEQYF.

The genes are TRBV6-1 and TRBJ2-3, with D tentatively TRBD2 (6 bases). CDR3 size: 14 residues. Germline CDR1 reads MNHNS; CDR2 reads SASEGT. The germline V and J ends were trimmed by 5 bases and 6 bases, with 15 bases remaining between them. In DNA, the CDR3 is TGTGCCAGCAGTAGGGGACTGGGGTCGGATACGCAGTATTTT. Translating it yields CASSRGLGSDTQYF.

The chain couples TRBV20-1 to TRBJ2-7; D is unresolved. CDR3 length equals 14 residues. The germline V and J ends were trimmed by 3 bases and 1 base, with 13 bases remaining between them. Looked up from germline, CDR1 is DFQATT and CDR2 is SNEGSKA (reference sequence). CDR3 amino acids: CSASHLDSSYEQYF. DNA of the CDR3: TGCAGTGCTAGTCACCTCGACTCTTCCTACGAGCAGTACTTC.

At least ten counts were recorded for this clonotype. The rearrangement joins TRBV11-2 to TRBJ2-1; D is undetermined. The CDR3 runs 14 residues. Germline loops: CDR1 SGHAT, CDR2 FQNNGV. Trimming removed 3 bases at V and 0 bases at J, with 6 bases between. CDR3 sequence (DNA): TGTGCCAGCAGCTTTGGGGTCTCCTACAATGAGCAGTTCTTC. Amino acids: CASSFGVSYNEQFF.

This clonotype was seen ten or more times. The chain couples TRBV7-9 to TRBJ1-1; D remains unclear. Per the germline V gene, CDR1 is SEHNR and CDR2 is FQNEAQ (reference sequence). The CDR3 is made up of 16 amino acids. The V end lost 4 bases, the J end lost 5 bases, and 20 bases lay between the germline ends. CDR3 loop: CASSSGWFPGLTEAFF. CDR3 coding DNA: TGTGCCAGCAGCTCCGGCTGGTTTCCGGGCCTGACTGAAGCTTTCTTT.

This clonotype was counted a few times. The V and J genes are TRBV2 and TRBJ2-7; 10 bases line up with TRBD2. The CDR3 has 15 residues. Germline values: CDR1 SNHLY, CDR2 FYNNEI. Germline trimming cut 6 bases from V and 3 bases from J; bases unmatched to any gene: 8. The DNA of the CDR3 is TGTGCCAGCAGGATGCTAGCGGGAGCAAACTACGAGCAGTACTTC. Translated, it gives CASRMLAGANYEQYF.

CDR3 DNA sequence: TGTGCCAGCAGCCAAGTGTGGACGGGGGGTTACGAGCAGTACTTC. Its translation is CASSQVWTGGYEQYF. The chain links TRBV3-1 to TRBJ2-7, with 7 bases lining up with TRBD2. The CDR3 extends over 15 amino acids. Germline values: CDR1 LGHDT, CDR2 YNNKEL (reference sequence). Trimming took 1 base from V and 4 from J; bases not matched to a gene: 7.

This clonotype was observed a handful of times. V usage is TRBV4-3 and J usage is TRBJ1-4; tentatively, D is TRBD1 (6 bases). From germline, CDR1 is LGHNA and CDR2 YSLEER. CDR3 size: 18 residues. V was clipped by 4 bases and J by 2 bases, with 20 bases between them. CDR3 sequence: CASSLLRDILSTNEKLFF. In DNA, the CDR3 is TGCGCCAGCAGCCTCCTCCGGGACATCCTAAGTACTAATGAAAAACTGTTTTTT.